These T cell receptor beta chains were read from a single sample in a study of cytomegalovirus exposure and HLA in healthy donors. Sequenced by immunoSEQ multiplex PCR; TCRdb stores in-frame clones only, minus some. The table records about 120,000 clones, roughly 90% of them present only once. Sequencing was done on a sample of PBMCs. Receptors originate from a woman younger than 30 in good health and CMV-seropositive. Both conserved end residues are part of each CDR3. Not every row has a clone size; where given, it reads once, few, many or a size class.

abundance: -; v_gene: TRBV4-1; j_gene: TRBJ1-1; CDR3aa: CASSQAEGVNTEAFF
abundance: -; v_gene: TRBV6-1; j_gene: TRBJ2-3; CDR3aa: CASSRDRGTDTQYF
abundance: -; v_gene: TRBV6-5; j_gene: TRBJ2-7; CDR3aa: CASSLFGGGASYEQYF
abundance: -; v_gene: TRBV4-1; j_gene: TRBJ1-2; CDR3aa: CASSQVGTGNGYTF
abundance: -; v_gene: TRBV27; j_gene: TRBJ2-1; CDR3aa: CASRGTGDYNEQFF
abundance: -; v_gene: TRBV19; j_gene: TRBJ2-7; CDR3aa: CASSLSLPSYEQYF
abundance: -; v_gene: TRBV30; j_gene: TRBJ1-2; CDR3aa: CAWRGVAGLGYTF
abundance: once; v_gene: TRBV2; j_gene: TRBJ2-3; CDR3aa: CASTRTSGTNTQYF
abundance: -; v_gene: TRBV2; j_gene: TRBJ2-1; CDR3aa: CASSPLEEDEQFF
abundance: once; v_gene: TRBV6-1; j_gene: TRBJ2-1; CDR3aa: CASSESRLAGEEQFF